This T cell receptor beta chain was sequenced for a study of glioma-infiltrating T cells after dendritic cell vaccination. As for the study in general: Glioblastoma patients came from Phase I and II dendritic cell vaccination trials. Between about 2003 and 2013, patients got autologous tumor lysate-pulsed dendritic cell vaccines.

Germline CDR1 and CDR2: SNHLY and FYNNEI. V was trimmed by 4 bases and J by 7 bases, leaving 10 bases between them. The CDR3 spans 12 residues. Blood PBMC samples: pre-vaccination, two weeks post third vaccination, and at tumor progression. Amplification used 60 V beta primers and 13 J beta primers. Here immunoSEQ multiplex PCR was the method, and the copy in TCRdb shows in-frame clones only, minus some. Found here are under 130,000 clones, about four fifths of them singletons; the top ten hold approximately 12%. The rearrangement links TRBV2 to TRBJ1-2, with D maybe TRBD1 (5 bases). This TCR derives from a human donor with glioblastoma. The source material was blood, sampled before dendritic cell vaccination. CDR3 sequence: CASSVRDFGYTF. The CDR3 DNA reads TGTGCCAGCAGTGTCCGGGACTTTGGCTACACCTTC.